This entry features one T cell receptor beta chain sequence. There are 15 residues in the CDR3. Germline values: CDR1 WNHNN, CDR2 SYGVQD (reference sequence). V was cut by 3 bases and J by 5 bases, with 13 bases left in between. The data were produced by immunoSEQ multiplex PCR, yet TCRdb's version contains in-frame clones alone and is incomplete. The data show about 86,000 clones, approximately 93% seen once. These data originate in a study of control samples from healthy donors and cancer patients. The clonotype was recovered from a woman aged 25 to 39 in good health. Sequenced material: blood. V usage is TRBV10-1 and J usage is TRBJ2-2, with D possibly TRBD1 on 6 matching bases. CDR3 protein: CASSDPGTKTGELFF. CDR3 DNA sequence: TGCGCCAGCAGTGATCCCGGGACAAAGACCGGGGAGCTGTTTTTT.